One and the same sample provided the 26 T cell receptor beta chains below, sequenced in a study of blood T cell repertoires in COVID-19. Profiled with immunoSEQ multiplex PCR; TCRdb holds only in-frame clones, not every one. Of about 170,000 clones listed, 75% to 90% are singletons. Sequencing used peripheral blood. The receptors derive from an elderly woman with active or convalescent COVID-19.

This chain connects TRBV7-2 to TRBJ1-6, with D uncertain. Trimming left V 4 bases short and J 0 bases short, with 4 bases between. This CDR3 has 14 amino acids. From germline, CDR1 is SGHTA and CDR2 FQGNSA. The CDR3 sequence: CASSSGSYNSPLHF. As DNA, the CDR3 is TGTGCCAGCAGCTCGGGCTCCTATAATTCACCCCTCCACTTT.

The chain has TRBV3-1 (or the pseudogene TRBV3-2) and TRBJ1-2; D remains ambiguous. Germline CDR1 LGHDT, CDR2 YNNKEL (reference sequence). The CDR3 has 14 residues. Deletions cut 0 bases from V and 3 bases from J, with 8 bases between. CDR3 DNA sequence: TGTGCCAGCAGCCAAGAGGGCCGAGACTATGGCTACACCTTC. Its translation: CASSQEGRDYGYTF.

CDR3 nucleotides: TGTGCCAGTAGTATGGACAGGTGGTCAGATACGCAGTATTTT. Its protein is CASSMDRWSDTQYF. The chain links TRBV19 to TRBJ2-3; 7 positions agree with TRBD1. The V gene's germline CDR1 is LNHDA and CDR2 SQIVND (reference sequence). This CDR3 is built from 14 residues. The junction had 4 bases not matched to a gene; V was cut back by 3 bases and J by 4 bases.

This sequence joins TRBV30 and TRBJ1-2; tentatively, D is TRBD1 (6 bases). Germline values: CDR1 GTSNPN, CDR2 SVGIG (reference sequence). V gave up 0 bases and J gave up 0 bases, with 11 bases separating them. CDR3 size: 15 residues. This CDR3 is CAWSVPGTSNYGYTF. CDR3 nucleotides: TGTGCCTGGAGTGTTCCAGGGACATCTAACTATGGCTACACCTTC.

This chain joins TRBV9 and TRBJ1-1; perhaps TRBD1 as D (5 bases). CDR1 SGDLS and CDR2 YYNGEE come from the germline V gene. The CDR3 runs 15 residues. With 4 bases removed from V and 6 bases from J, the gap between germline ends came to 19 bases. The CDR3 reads CASSPRGGAGAEAFF. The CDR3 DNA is TGTGCCAGCAGCCCGAGGGGAGGGGCTGGCGCTGAAGCTTTCTTT. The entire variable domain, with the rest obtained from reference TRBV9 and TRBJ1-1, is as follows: DSGVTQTPKHLITATGQRVTLRCSPRSGDLSVYWYQQSLDQGLQFLIQYYNGEERAKGNILERFSAQQFPDLHSELNLSSLELGDSALYFCASSPRGGAGAEAFFGQGTRLTVV.

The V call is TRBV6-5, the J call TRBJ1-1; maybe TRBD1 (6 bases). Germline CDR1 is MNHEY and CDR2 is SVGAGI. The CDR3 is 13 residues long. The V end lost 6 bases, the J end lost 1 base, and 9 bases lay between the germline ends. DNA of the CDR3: TGTGCCAGCAGCCAAGGGGGGAACACTGAAGCTTTCTTT. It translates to CASSQGGNTEAFF.

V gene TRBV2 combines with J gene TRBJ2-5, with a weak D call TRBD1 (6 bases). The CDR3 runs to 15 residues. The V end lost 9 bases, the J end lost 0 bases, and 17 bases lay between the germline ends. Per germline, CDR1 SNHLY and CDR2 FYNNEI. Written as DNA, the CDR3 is TGTGCCAGTCTAAGAGGTGGGGGCAACCAAGAGACCCAGTACTTC. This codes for CASLRGGGNQETQYF.

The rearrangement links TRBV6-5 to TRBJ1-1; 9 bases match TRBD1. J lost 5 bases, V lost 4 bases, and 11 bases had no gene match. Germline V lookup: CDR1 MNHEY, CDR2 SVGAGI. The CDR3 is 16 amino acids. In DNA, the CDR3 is TGTGCCAGCAGTTTCGGACAGGGGAGGGTACGGACTGAAGCTTTCTTT. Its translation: CASSFGQGRVRTEAFF.

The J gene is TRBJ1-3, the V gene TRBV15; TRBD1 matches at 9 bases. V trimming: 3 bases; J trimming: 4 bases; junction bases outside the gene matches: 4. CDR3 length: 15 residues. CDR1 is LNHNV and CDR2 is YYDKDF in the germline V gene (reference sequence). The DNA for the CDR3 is TGTGCCACCAGCAGGGACAGGGGAACCGGAAACACCATATATTTT. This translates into CATSRDRGTGNTIYF.

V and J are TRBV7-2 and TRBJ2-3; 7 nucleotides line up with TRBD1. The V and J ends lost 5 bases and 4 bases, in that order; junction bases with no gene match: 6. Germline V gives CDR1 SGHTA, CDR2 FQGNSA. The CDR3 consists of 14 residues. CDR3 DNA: TGTGCCAGCAGCCCAGGGGGTGACGCAGATACGCAGTATTTT. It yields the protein CASSPGGDADTQYF.

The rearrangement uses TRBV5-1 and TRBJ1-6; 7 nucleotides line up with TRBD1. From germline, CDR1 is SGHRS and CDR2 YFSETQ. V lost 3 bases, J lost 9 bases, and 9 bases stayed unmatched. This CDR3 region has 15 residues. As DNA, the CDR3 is TGCGCCAGCAGCTCAGAAGGGGGCAGCGGTTCACCCCTCCACTTT. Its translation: CASSSEGGSGSPLHF.

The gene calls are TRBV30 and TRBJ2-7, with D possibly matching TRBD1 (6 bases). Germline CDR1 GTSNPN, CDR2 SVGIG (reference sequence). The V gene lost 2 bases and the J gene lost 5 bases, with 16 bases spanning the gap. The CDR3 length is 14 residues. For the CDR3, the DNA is TGTGCCTGGAGTCCACAGGGAGTGGGCGACGAGCAGTACTTC. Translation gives CAWSPQGVGDEQYF.

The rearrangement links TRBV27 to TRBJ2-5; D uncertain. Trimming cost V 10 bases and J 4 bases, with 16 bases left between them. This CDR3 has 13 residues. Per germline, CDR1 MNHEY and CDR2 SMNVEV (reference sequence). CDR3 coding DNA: TGTGCCACCAAATCCGAGTGGAGAGAGACCCAGTACTTC. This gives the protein CATKSEWRETQYF.

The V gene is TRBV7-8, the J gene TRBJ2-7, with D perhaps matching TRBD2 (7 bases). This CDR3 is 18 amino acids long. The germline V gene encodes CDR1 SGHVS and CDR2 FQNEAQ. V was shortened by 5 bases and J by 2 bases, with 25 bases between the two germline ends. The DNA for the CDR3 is TGTGCCAGCAGCCCACACACCCCGGGGGGCCTTATAACCTACGAGCAGTACTTC. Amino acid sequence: CASSPHTPGGLITYEQYF. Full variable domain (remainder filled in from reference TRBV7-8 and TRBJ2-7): GAGVSQSPRYKVAKRGQDVALRCDPISGHVSLFWYQQALGQGPEFLTYFQNEAQLDKSGLPSDRFFAERPEGSVSTLKIQRTQQEDSAVYLCASSPHTPGGLITYEQYFGPGTRLTVT.

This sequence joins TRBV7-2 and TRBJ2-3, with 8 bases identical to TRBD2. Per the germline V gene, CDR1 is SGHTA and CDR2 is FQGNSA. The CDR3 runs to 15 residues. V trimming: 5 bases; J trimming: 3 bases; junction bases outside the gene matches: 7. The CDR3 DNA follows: TGTGCCAGCAGCCTGGGGCGGGGGGTAACAGATACGCAGTATTTT. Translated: CASSLGRGVTDTQYF.

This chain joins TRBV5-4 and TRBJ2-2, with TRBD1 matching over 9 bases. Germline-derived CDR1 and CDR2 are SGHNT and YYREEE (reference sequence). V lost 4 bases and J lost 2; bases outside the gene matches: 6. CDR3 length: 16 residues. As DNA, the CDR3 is TGTGCCAGCAGCCGTGTGGGACAGGGAAACACCGGGGAGCTGTTTTTT. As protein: CASSRVGQGNTGELFF.

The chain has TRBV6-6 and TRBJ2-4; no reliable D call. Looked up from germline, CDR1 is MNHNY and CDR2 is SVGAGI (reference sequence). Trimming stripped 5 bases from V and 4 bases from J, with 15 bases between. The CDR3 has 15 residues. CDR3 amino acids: CASSPPQTGKNIQYF. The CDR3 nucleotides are TGTGCCAGCAGTCCCCCCCAGACGGGTAAAAACATTCAGTACTTC.

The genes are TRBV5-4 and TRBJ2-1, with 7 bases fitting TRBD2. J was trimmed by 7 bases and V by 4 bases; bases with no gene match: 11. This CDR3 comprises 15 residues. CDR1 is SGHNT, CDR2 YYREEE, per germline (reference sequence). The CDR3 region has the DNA TGTGCCAGCAGCCAAAGCGGGGCCTCCCAGAATGAGCAGTTCTTC. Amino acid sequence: CASSQSGASQNEQFF.

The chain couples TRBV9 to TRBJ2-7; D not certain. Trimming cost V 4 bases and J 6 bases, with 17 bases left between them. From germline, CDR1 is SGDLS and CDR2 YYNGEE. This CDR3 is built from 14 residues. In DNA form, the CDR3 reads TGTGCCAGCAGCCCTCGGGTCCTTGGCACCGAGCAGTACTTC. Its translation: CASSPRVLGTEQYF.

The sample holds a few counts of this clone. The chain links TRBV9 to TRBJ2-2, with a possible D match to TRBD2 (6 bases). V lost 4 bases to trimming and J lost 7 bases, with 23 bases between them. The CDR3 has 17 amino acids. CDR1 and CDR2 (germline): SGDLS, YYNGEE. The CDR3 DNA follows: TGTGCCAGCAGCCCCTCCGGGAGTTCAAAGACGATCGGGGAGCTGTTTTTT. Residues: CASSPSGSSKTIGELFF. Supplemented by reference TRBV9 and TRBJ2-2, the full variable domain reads DSGVTQTPKHLITATGQRVTLRCSPRSGDLSVYWYQQSLDQGLQFLIQYYNGEERAKGNILERFSAQQFPDLHSELNLSSLELGDSALYFCASSPSGSSKTIGELFFGEGSRLTVL.

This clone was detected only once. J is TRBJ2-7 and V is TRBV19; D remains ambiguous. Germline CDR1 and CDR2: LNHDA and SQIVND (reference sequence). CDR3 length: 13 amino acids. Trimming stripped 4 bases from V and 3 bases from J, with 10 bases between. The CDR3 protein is CASSTVRGYEQYF. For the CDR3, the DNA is TGTGCCAGTAGTACAGTCCGTGGCTACGAGCAGTACTTC.

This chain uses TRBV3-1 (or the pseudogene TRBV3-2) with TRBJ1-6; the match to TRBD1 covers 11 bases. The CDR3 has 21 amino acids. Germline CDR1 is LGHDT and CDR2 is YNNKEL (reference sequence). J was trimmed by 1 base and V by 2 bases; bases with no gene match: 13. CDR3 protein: CASSQRPPGTGGMSYNSPLHF. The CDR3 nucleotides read TGTGCCAGCAGCCAAAGACCCCCCGGGACAGGGGGAATGTCCTATAATTCACCCCTCCACTTT.

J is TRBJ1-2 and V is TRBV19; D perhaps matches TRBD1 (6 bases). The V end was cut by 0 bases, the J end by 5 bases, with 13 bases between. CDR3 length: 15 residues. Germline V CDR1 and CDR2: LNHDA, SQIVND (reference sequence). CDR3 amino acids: CASSIETGQIYGYTF. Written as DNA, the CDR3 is TGTGCCAGTAGTATAGAAACCGGACAGATATATGGCTACACCTTC.

The CDR3 is CASSYQGTSNQPQHF. CDR3 in DNA: TGTGCCAGCAGTTACCAGGGGACCAGCAATCAGCCCCAGCATTTT. J is TRBJ1-5 and V is TRBV6-2 or TRBV6-3; tentative D call: TRBD1 (6 bases). The CDR3 is made up of 15 amino acids. Germline CDR1 reads MNHEY; CDR2 reads SVGEGT. V lost 2 bases to trimming and J lost 1 base, with 9 bases between them.

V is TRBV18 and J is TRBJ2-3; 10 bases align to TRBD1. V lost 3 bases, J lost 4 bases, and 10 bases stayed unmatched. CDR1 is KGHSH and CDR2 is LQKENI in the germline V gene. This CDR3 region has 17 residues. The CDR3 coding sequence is TGTGCCAGCTCACCCACGACCGGTGGGACAGGGGCAGATACGCAGTATTTT. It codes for CASSPTTGGTGADTQYF.

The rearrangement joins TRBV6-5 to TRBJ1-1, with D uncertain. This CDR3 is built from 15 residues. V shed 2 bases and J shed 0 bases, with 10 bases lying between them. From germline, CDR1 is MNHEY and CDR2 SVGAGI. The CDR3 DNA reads TGTGCCAGCAGTTACGGCCCGGGTATGAACACTGAAGCTTTCTTT. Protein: CASSYGPGMNTEAFF.